This TCR beta chain was found in a study of STAT5B mutations in CD4+ large granular lymphocyte leukemia. This table comes from immunoSEQ multiplex PCR, and its TCRdb copy is limited to in-frame clones, with some not included. The table shows approximately 35,000 clones, with approximately 82% occurring only once. Material for sequencing was CD4+ T cells from blood buffy coats. The clonotype was recovered from a human donor in good health.

CDR3 sequence reads: CASRTSGTYEQYF. The CDR3 bases are TGTGCCAGCAGGACTAGCGGCACCTACGAGCAGTACTTC. The chain couples TRBV27 to TRBJ2-7; 9 nucleotides align to TRBD2. The CDR3 totals 13 residues. CDR1 is MNHEY and CDR2 is SMNVEV in the germline V gene (reference sequence). Trimming removed 6 bases from V and 2 bases from J; junction bases left unmatched: 2.